This T cell receptor (beta chain) derives from a study of T cells expressing NK-cell markers (TCRdb year 2020). Regarding the study in general: Three sorted T-cell subsets (CD3+CD56+NKG2C+, CD3+CD56+NKG2C- and CD3+CD56-NKG2C+) from about 8 donors had their TCR beta-chain repertoires profiled. Randomly selected healthy volunteers, three men and five women, were used as the eight sequenced donors. Sequencing of the libraries produced 2 x 150 bp reads on Illumina HiSeq 2000/2500, MiSeq or NextSeq. Seven of the eight sequenced donors were HCMV-seropositive and one was HCMV-seronegative.

The CDR3 spans 13 residues, from the cysteine through the phenylalanine. The entry carries no DNA sequence. According to the germline V gene, CDR1 reads SGHDT and CDR2 reads YYEEEE. Study-wide findings and limitations: For roughly 6 donors, the dominant CD3+CD56+NKG2C+ clonotypes were among the top 10 CD8+ clonotypes and accounted for about 1.0-7.5% of CD8+ T cells. Those dominant clonotypes were again the most abundant among CD3+CD56-NKG2C+ cells in a handful of donors, at about 25-65%. Whether the expanded NKG2C-expressing T cell clones were specific for HCMV antigens remained unclear.

HCMV-specific IgG was detected in serum with a commercial ELISA kit to determine HCMV serostatus. Peripheral blood mononuclear cells were isolated from blood by Ficoll density gradient centrifugation. Regarding this clonotype: This receptor's antigen is unknown.

The data were produced on an Illumina HiSeq 2000. TCR beta cDNA libraries were made by 5'RACE template switching that added a universal primer site and unique molecular identifiers. cDNA synthesis was primed from the TCR beta constant segment and was followed by two successive PCR amplification steps. On the authors' methods: MIGEC was used to demultiplex reads and group the reads by UMI, and MiTCR was used to assemble and quantify clonotypes. Only TCR cDNA sequences supported by at least two reads were kept to exclude erroneous sequences. Downstream repertoire analysis used the tcR package, and clonotypes were matched across fractions by CDR3 nucleotide sequence plus V segment. VDJmatch was used to annotate antigen specificity against VDJdb, with one amino acid substitution in CDR3 allowed. Based on TCRdb reprocessing of the reads, there is one entry per CDR3 protein sequence, and DNA is missing. The V and J calls come from TCRdb's annotation, not from the publication. The sample's records list approximately 110,000 distinct CDR3 sequences. In total, the top ten clones hold about a fifth of the sample.

This clonotype originated in a woman between 18 and 70 years old in good health. The sequenced sample consisted of blood T cells: a sorted CD56 or NKG2C T cell subset, CD4+ or CD8+ T cells, or bulk PBMC T cells (not recorded which). The chain is assembled from TRBV5-6 and TRBJ1-1. The CDR3 corresponds to CASRVLMNTEAFF.